This TCR beta chain was sequenced for a study of graft-versus-host responses after intestinal transplantation. Overall study: After anti-thymocyte globulin induction, recipients took tacrolimus and steroids for 3 to 4 years.

Sequencing was performed with immunoSEQ multiplex PCR; in TCRdb, only in-frame clones are kept and a portion is missing. The sample lists some 10,000 clones; approximately 93% were seen once. The study, taken as a whole, reports: After transplant, early declines in HvG clones were associated with peak levels of circulating GvH clones. Marrow from the recipient contained GvH clones, some of which had appeared first in ileum or blood.

Germline CDR1 reads SGHDN; CDR2 reads FVKESK. The CDR3 length is 15 residues. Trimming at V came to 7 bases and at J to 7 bases, leaving 12 bases not matched to a gene. Time point in this sample: postoperative day 105 after intestinal transplantation (dayNNNN = postoperative day). About this clone: Its cognate antigen is unknown.

This TCR was sampled from a human patient who received an intestinal transplant, so some T cells may come from the graft donor. The material sequenced was PBMCs, taken 105 days after intestinal transplantation. The chain recombines TRBV14 with TRBJ2-1; 8 nucleotides match TRBD1. In DNA form, the CDR3 reads TGTGCCAGCAAACTCACGGCGACAGGGGATAATGAGCAGTTCTTC. This encodes CASKLTATGDNEQFF.